This T cell receptor (beta chain) was found in a study of neurological immune-mediated disorders (dated by TCRdb to 2018 to 2020). Notes on the research overall: Among the roughly 34 multiple sclerosis patients, relapsing-remitting MS accounted for about 31 and secondary progressive MS accounted for 3. The cohort was made up of about 65 subjects, consisting of about 14 HAM/TSP patients, 34 multiple sclerosis patients and 20 healthy controls. Alongside PBMC samples, the set of fewer than 110 TCR-beta libraries contained longitudinal samples, technical triplicates, and paired CD4+ and CD8+ T-cell subsets that had been sorted. Using UMI-based sequencing, the study compared peripheral blood TCR-beta repertoires from patients with HTLV-I-associated myelopathy (HAM/TSP), patients with multiple sclerosis, and healthy controls. What the authors observed across the whole study: TCR clonal expansion was greatest in HAM/TSP patients and smallest in MS patients, who ranked below even healthy controls. The MS cluster showed no association with clinical or MRI features, and the authors stated that larger cohorts are needed. In a phylogenetic analysis, the repertoires of 18 out of 34 MS patients fell into a single cluster of related CDR3 sequences, pointing to a possible signature at the repertoire level. Expanded clones from different subjects shared no identical CDR3 amino acid sequences, which suggests that TCR-beta repertoires were private in all groups.

The CDR3, from cysteine to phenylalanine, totals 13 residues. The read is trimmed to its CDR3 DNA, 39 bases read in frame from base 1. The germline V gene sets CDR1 to SGHRS and CDR2 to YFSETQ. V is clipped by 2 bases and J by 6 bases, and the sequence between their germline boundaries is 11 bases long. For the unsorted PBMC libraries, 2 million PBMCs were stored in RNAlater at -80 degrees C until RNA extraction and were used to generate the libraries. Multiple sclerosis patients were enrolled in a US clinical protocol evaluating disease progression by magnetic resonance imaging. Peripheral blood was subjected to Ficoll-Hypaque density gradient centrifugation to isolate PBMCs, which were then cryopreserved in liquid nitrogen. To synthesize cDNA, template-switch 5'RACE was performed with a primer carrying a 10-nucleotide random unique molecular identifier so that each TCR transcript was tagged. Every sequencing run covered 15-18 subjects and yielded more than 170 million TCR-beta sequences. Total RNA was extracted with the RNeasy kit. The KAPA Real-time Library Amplification kit was used to amplify TCR-beta VDJ regions with primers targeting the TCR constant region and the 5'RACE anchor. Sample indexes and Illumina adaptors were added in a first PCR, after which library yield was increased in a second PCR. After Ampure bead purification, the TCR product of roughly 650 bp was size-selected on a 2% E-gel SizeSelection system. Before pooling, library quality was checked on a Bioanalyzer, concentration was measured with Qubit, and libraries were quantified with the Kapa Library Quantification kit. Libraries were sequenced paired-end 2 x 150 bp on an Illumina HiSeq 2500. To increase sequence diversity, roughly 24-31% phiX was spiked into each library pool. The study's own analysis went as follows. The quality-filtered reads were processed with the UMI-based MiGEC pipeline, whose error correction step removed more than 80% of the raw TCR sequences. IMGT germline references were used for aligning VDJ genes, and each clonotype was defined as a unique CDR3 amino acid sequence together with its V-J genes. VDJtools evaluated clonal expansion, Shannon diversity and CDR3 relatedness (CalcPairwiseDistances, ClusterSamples); CLCbio workbench built phylogenetic trees. A clone was classed as expanded if it had 8 or more unique UMIs, a cutoff based on coefficient-of-variation modelling across technical triplicates. TCRdb applied fastp at Q25 and MiXCR to the public reads, then kept only in-frame beta chains. Every distinct CDR3 protein forms one entry, paired with its most common genes and DNA. These V and J calls derive from TCRdb rather than the authors' analysis. This sample holds tens of thousands of distinct CDR3 sequences; under 3.5% were observed only once. The top ten clonotypes cover approximately 3.5% of the sample.

There are many counts of this clonotype. The specificity of this receptor is unknown. Base-call qualities are not available, and no considerably larger clone is one nucleotide away. The origin of this receptor is a middle-aged man with multiple sclerosis. The sample taken for sequencing was PBMCs. Rearrangement joined TRBV5-1 to TRBJ1-1, with the D gene uncertain. The bases are TGCGCCAGCAGCTTTGAGGGTGAGGCTGAAGCTTTCTTT. Its coded protein is CASSFEGEAEAFF.